A selection of T cell receptor beta chains follows, all from one sample in a study of blood T cell repertoires in COVID-19. Sequencing used immunoSEQ multiplex PCR; TCRdb keeps in-frame clones, though not all of them. This sample has roughly 380,000 clones; over 85% occur once, and the top ten carry over 3.5%. The sequenced material came from peripheral blood. These receptors were taken from a woman aged 55-69 years with COVID-19, enrolled during active disease. The CDR3 runs from the conserved cysteine through the conserved F or W. Fields, in order: D gene, V gene, clone size, J gene, CDR3 DNA, CDR3 protein. A D gene is named only where the DNA matches it firmly. Some rows have no size entry. The others give once, few or many, or a class for an expanded clone.

>TRBD1|TRBV5-5|once|TRBJ1-2
TGTGCCAGCAGCTTGGGGGTTGGGACAGGGGACTATGGCTACACCTTC
CASSLGVGTGDYGYTF
>TRBD1|TRBV4-2|NA|TRBJ1-3
TGTGCCAGCAGCCAAGCGGGACAGGGGTTAGGAAACACCATATATTTT
CASSQAGQGLGNTIYF
>NA|TRBV12-3/TRBV12-4|NA|TRBJ1-5
TGTGCCAGCAGGCGACAGGAAGGGCAGCCCCAGCATTTT
CASRRQEGQPQHF
>NA|TRBV5-1|NA|TRBJ2-5
TGCGCCAGCAGCTTGTACGGGGAGCAGACCCAGTACTTC
CASSLYGEQTQYF
>TRBD1|TRBV6-5|NA|TRBJ1-2
TGTGCCAGCAGCTTGACAGGGACTGGCAACTATGGCTACACCTTC
CASSLTGTGNYGYTF
>TRBD1|TRBV7-8|NA|TRBJ1-5
TGTGCCAGCAGCTCACAGGGGAATCAGCCCCAGCATTTT
CASSSQGNQPQHF
>NA|TRBV19|NA|TRBJ1-5
TGTGCCAGTAGTAGAGTTCCCCGGGAGCCCCAGCATTTT
CASSRVPREPQHF
>NA|TRBV12-5|NA|TRBJ1-1
TGTGCTAGTGGAACAACAGCAATGAACACTGAAGCTTTCTTT
CASGTTAMNTEAFF
>NA|TRBV4-1|NA|TRBJ2-1
TGCGCCAGCAGCCAAGATAGCCAGGCGCTACAGGCCTACAATGAGCAGTTCTTC
CASSQDSQALQAYNEQFF
>NA|TRBV19|NA|TRBJ1-4
TGTGCCAGTAGTATACGGCGGTTACAGGGAGGGGAAAAACTGTTTTTT
CASSIRRLQGGEKLFF
>NA|TRBV4-1|NA|TRBJ1-1
TGCGCCAGCAGCCAGGTCGGGGGCACTGAAGCTTTCTTT
CASSQVGGTEAFF
>TRBD1|TRBV3-1/TRBV3-2|NA|TRBJ2-1
TGTGCCAGCAGCCAGGGGGACAGGGGGCTGACCTACAATGAGCAGTTCTTC
CASSQGDRGLTYNEQFF
>NA|TRBV10-1|NA|TRBJ1-5
TGCGCCACATCCCGATTGGACAACCGCCGCAGTCAGCCCCAGCATTTT
CATSRLDNRRSQPQHF
>NA|TRBV27|NA|TRBJ1-5
TGTGCCAGCAGTTTATCATACAGGGCGTGGGATCAGCCCCAGCATTTT
CASSLSYRAWDQPQHF
>NA|TRBV2|NA|TRBJ1-6
TGTGCCAGCGTGGAGGTTGGACCAGGAAGGTCACCCCTCCACTTT
CASVEVGPGRSPLHF
>NA|TRBV5-1|NA|TRBJ2-6
TGCGCCAGCAGCTTGGTGTCGGGGACTGGGGCCAACGTCCTGACTTTC
CASSLVSGTGANVLTF
>NA|TRBV2|few|TRBJ1-1
TGTGCCAGCGGACGACAGCTAACTAACACTGAAGCTTTCTTT
CASGRQLTNTEAFF
>NA|TRBV5-1|NA|TRBJ1-2
TGCGCCAGCAGCTTGGGCCTAACCTATGGCTACACCTTC
CASSLGLTYGYTF
>TRBD1|TRBV3-1/TRBV3-2|NA|TRBJ2-7
TGTGCCAGCAGCCAGTGGGGGACAGGTGAGCAGTACTTC
CASSQWGTGEQYF
>TRBD2|TRBV7-2|NA|TRBJ2-1
TGTGCCAGCAGCTTGAGACTAGCGGGGAGCCGCGTAGACAATGAGCAGTTCTTC
CASSLRLAGSRVDNEQFF
>TRBD2|TRBV7-2|NA|TRBJ2-2
TGTGCCAGCAGAAGCGGGGGAACGAACACCGGGGAGCTGTTTTTT
CASRSGGTNTGELFF
>TRBD1|TRBV5-6|NA|TRBJ1-6
TGTGCCAGCAGCATGACAGGGGGACGCTCCTATAATTCACCCCTCCACTTT
CASSMTGGRSYNSPLHF
>NA|TRBV7-9|NA|TRBJ1-1
TGTGCCAGCAGCTTAGGGAATTTCACAGGGTCGAACACTGAAGCTTTCTTT
CASSLGNFTGSNTEAFF
>TRBD1|TRBV5-1|NA|TRBJ2-7
TGCGCCAGCAGGGCGGGGCAGGGGGCCGTCGACGAGCAGTACTTC
CASRAGQGAVDEQYF
>NA|TRBV18|NA|TRBJ1-3
TGTGCCAGCGCCAGCGGGGTAGGTGGAAACACCATATATTTT
CASASGVGGNTIYF
>NA|TRBV5-8|NA|TRBJ1-4
TGTGCCAGCAGCTTGGAGCGAGAACTTAATGAAAAACTGTTTTTT
CASSLERELNEKLFF
>NA|TRBV5-4|NA|TRBJ1-2
TGTGCCAGCAGCTTGAATCAGGGATCCTATGGCTACACCTTC
CASSLNQGSYGYTF
>NA|TRBV5-1|NA|TRBJ2-7
TGCGCCAGCAGCTTGGATGTCCTAGCCGGCGAGCAGTACTTC
CASSLDVLAGEQYF
>NA|TRBV18|NA|TRBJ1-3
TGTGCCAGCTCACCAACACGGGGGGTCTCTGGAAACACCATATATTTT
CASSPTRGVSGNTIYF
>NA|TRBV5-1|NA|TRBJ1-6
TGCGCCAGCAGCCTCCCCCCGCTGGGTGGACAGCCAAATAATTCACCCCTCCACTTT
CASSLPPLGGQPNNSPLHF
>NA|TRBV28|NA|TRBJ1-2
TGTGCCAGCCTTAGTACAGGGCGCGGCTATGGCTACACCTTC
CASLSTGRGYGYTF
>NA|TRBV7-9|NA|TRBJ2-5
TGTGCCAGCAGCTTAGACAGGACCCCGGTCCGCCAAGAGACCCAGTACTTC
CASSLDRTPVRQETQYF
>TRBD1|TRBV5-6|NA|TRBJ1-2
TGTGCCAGCAGCGCGCGGGACAGGACAAATCTCTATGGCTACACCTTC
CASSARDRTNLYGYTF
>TRBD1|TRBV7-9|NA|TRBJ1-2
TGTGCCAGCAGCGACCAGGACAGGGGCTATGGCTACACCTTC
CASSDQDRGYGYTF
>NA|TRBV9|NA|TRBJ2-7
TGTGCCAGCAGCGTAGGGTTTGGACAGCGCTCCTACGAGCAGTACTTC
CASSVGFGQRSYEQYF